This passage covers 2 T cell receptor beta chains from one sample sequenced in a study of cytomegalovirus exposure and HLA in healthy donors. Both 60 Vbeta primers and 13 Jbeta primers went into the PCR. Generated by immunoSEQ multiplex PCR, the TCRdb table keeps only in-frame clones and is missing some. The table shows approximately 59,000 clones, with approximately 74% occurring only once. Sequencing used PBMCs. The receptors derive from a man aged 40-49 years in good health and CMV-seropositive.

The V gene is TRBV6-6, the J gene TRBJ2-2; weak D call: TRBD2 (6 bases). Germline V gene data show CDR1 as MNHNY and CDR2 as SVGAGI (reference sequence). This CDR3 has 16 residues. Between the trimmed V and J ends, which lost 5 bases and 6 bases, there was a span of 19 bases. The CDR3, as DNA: TGTGCCAGCAGTATGGGACTCGGGGTTCTCTCCGGGGAGCTGTTTTTT. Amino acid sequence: CASSMGLGVLSGELFF.

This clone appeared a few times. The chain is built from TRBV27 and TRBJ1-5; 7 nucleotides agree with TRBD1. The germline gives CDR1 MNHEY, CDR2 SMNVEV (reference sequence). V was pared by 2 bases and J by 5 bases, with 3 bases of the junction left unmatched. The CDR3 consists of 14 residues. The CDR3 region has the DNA TGTGCCAGCAGTTTAGCCAGGGGGGATCAGCCCCAGCATTTT. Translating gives CASSLARGDQPQHF.